This entry lists 25 T cell receptor beta chains sequenced from one sample in a study of technical replicates of blood from several donors. Profiled with immunoSEQ multiplex PCR; TCRdb holds only in-frame clones, not every one. Of 76,000 or so clones listed, 91% are singletons. Sequencing was done on a sample of T cells isolated from PBMCs. The receptors stem from a human donor in good health.

This rearrangement joins TRBV5-1 to TRBJ2-7; the D is unclear. Germline assignment: CDR1 SGHRS and CDR2 YFSETQ. Trimming shortened V by 1 base and J by 6 bases, and 5 bases separated the two germline ends. The CDR3 is 11 amino acids. The CDR3 region is CASSLSIEQYF. CDR3 DNA: TGCGCCAGCAGCTTGTCAATCGAGCAGTACTTC.

The CDR3 spells CASGLVTRGLARAGGEQFF. The CDR3 nucleotides are TGTGCTAGTGGTTTGGTCACAAGAGGACTAGCTCGCGCTGGTGGGGAGCAGTTCTTC. The J gene is TRBJ2-1, the V gene TRBV12-5; 8 nucleotides line up with TRBD2. This CDR3 spans 19 amino acids. Trimming at V came to 0 bases and at J to 10 bases, leaving 20 bases not matched to a gene. From germline, CDR1 is LGHNT and CDR2 FRNRAP.

The chain joins TRBV6-5 to TRBJ2-7; TRBD1 aligns across 7 bases. The length of the CDR3 is 14 residues. Germline CDR1 is MNHEY and CDR2 is SVGAGI. V gave up 6 bases and J gave up 2 bases; unmatched junction bases: 7. The CDR3 DNA reads TGTGCCAGCAGATTACAGGGGCCCCCCTACGAGCAGTACTTC. This encodes CASRLQGPPYEQYF.

The gene calls are TRBV4-2 and TRBJ2-1, with D possibly being TRBD2 (5 bases). The length of the CDR3 is 15 residues. V was cut by 0 bases and J by 3 bases, with 9 bases left in between. Germline loops: CDR1 LGHNA, CDR2 YNFKEQ. In DNA form, the CDR3 reads TGTGCCAGCAGCCAAGAAACCGGGAACTACAATGAGCAGTTCTTC. The encoded protein is CASSQETGNYNEQFF.

The chain uses TRBV9 and TRBJ2-2; 7 bases map to TRBD2. Looked up from germline, CDR1 is SGDLS and CDR2 is YYNGEE. The CDR3 extends over 17 amino acids. With V trimmed by 0 bases and J by 6 bases, 11 bases remained unmatched. CDR3 sequence (DNA): TGTGCCAGCAGCGTAGCTCTGCTAGCGGAGGGGTCCGGGGAGCTGTTTTTT. This codes for CASSVALLAEGSGELFF.

V is TRBV7-9 and J is TRBJ2-3; 7 bases align to TRBD1. Losses at the gene ends were 2 bases for V and 4 bases for J; bases not matched to a gene: 6. This CDR3 contains 15 residues. Germline V gene lookup returns CDR1 SEHNR and CDR2 FQNEAQ (reference sequence). The CDR3 reads CASSLWDSTPDTQYF. Here the CDR3 DNA reads TGTGCCAGCAGCTTATGGGACAGTACCCCAGATACGCAGTATTTT.

The chain links TRBV11-2 to TRBJ2-3, with D perhaps TRBD2 (6 bases). The CDR3 has 15 amino acids. V gave up 5 bases and J gave up 0 bases, with 12 bases separating them. CDR1 is SGHAT, CDR2 FQNNGV, per germline. The CDR3 loop is CASSLPGGSTDTQYF. DNA of the CDR3: TGTGCCAGCAGCCTCCCCGGGGGTAGCACAGATACGCAGTATTTT.

The chain has TRBV4-1 and TRBJ2-1, with D tentatively TRBD2 (6 bases). From germline, CDR1 is MGHRA and CDR2 YSYEKL. There are 16 residues in the CDR3. The V end lost 3 bases, the J end lost 0 bases, and 12 bases lay between the germline ends. The CDR3 loop is CASSQGVGSSYNEQFF. The CDR3 DNA reads as TGCGCCAGCAGCCAGGGGGTCGGGAGCTCCTACAATGAGCAGTTCTTC.

This clone was found once. The rearrangement joins TRBV5-4 to TRBJ2-7, with 8 bases matching TRBD2. The germline V gene encodes CDR1 SGHNT and CDR2 YYREEE (reference sequence). The CDR3 sequence is 17 residues long. After removal of 5 bases from V and 2 bases from J, the junction contained 15 bases not matched to a gene. The CDR3 bases are TGTGCCAGCAGACTTTTTCGGGGGGGGGATGAAACCTACGAGCAGTACTTC. It encodes CASRLFRGGDETYEQYF.

This sequence joins TRBV18 and TRBJ2-2; 7 bases agree with TRBD2. Germline trimming cut 4 bases from V and 2 bases from J; bases unmatched to any gene: 7. The CDR3 loop spans 16 amino acids. Germline loops: CDR1 KGHSH, CDR2 LQKENI. CDR3 in amino acids: CASSQIGGLNTGELFF. CDR3 in DNA: TGTGCCAGCTCACAAATCGGGGGACTAAACACCGGGGAGCTGTTTTTT.

This chain connects TRBV7-6 to TRBJ1-3; no clear D. Trimming stripped 3 bases from V and 0 bases from J, with 9 bases between. Germline V gene sequence: CDR1 SGHVS, CDR2 FNYEAQ. The CDR3 spans 15 residues. The CDR3 region is CASSLPGPSGNTIYF. In DNA, the CDR3 is TGTGCCAGCAGCTTGCCGGGTCCCTCTGGAAACACCATATATTTT.

This sequence joins TRBV4-2 and TRBJ1-1; D uncertain. This CDR3 is 14 amino acids long. V was pared by 5 bases and J by 4 bases, with 14 bases between. Germline values: CDR1 LGHNA, CDR2 YNFKEQ. The CDR3 loop is CASSDRGAGTEAFF. Written as DNA, the CDR3 is TGTGCCAGCAGCGACCGGGGAGCGGGCACTGAAGCTTTCTTT.

V gene TRBV2 combines with J gene TRBJ2-5, with 7 positions matching TRBD2. Per the germline V gene, CDR1 is SNHLY and CDR2 is FYNNEI. V gave up 3 bases and J gave up 6 bases; unmatched junction bases: 10. The CDR3 is 15 residues long. The CDR3 DNA reads as TGTGCCAGCAGTGACTCCGCGGGAGAGGTAAAGACCCAGTACTTC. Translating it yields CASSDSAGEVKTQYF.

The rearrangement links TRBV6-5 to TRBJ1-5, with 7 nucleotides matching TRBD1. Germline CDR1 MNHEY, CDR2 SVGAGI. The CDR3 is made up of 15 amino acids. Germline trimming cut 2 bases from V and 1 base from J; bases unmatched to any gene: 2. CDR3 in DNA: TGTGCCAGCAGTTACCAACAGGGGAGCAATCAGCCCCAGCATTTT. This encodes CASSYQQGSNQPQHF.

This clone was counted between two and nine times. This chain uses TRBV5-1 with TRBJ1-2, with 7 positions matching TRBD1. The length of the CDR3 is 13 residues. The germline V gene encodes CDR1 SGHRS and CDR2 YFSETQ. Losses at the gene ends were 0 bases for V and 8 bases for J; bases not matched to a gene: 4. The CDR3 protein is CASSLEGARGYTF. The CDR3 DNA is TGCGCCAGCAGCTTGGAGGGGGCCAGAGGCTACACCTTC.

This clone occurred a few times. V usage is TRBV2 and J usage is TRBJ1-1; D possibly corresponds to TRBD1 (6 bases). Trimming removed 10 bases from V and 6 bases from J, with 18 bases in between. The CDR3 consists of 13 residues. CDR1 and CDR2 (germline): SNHLY, FYNNEI. CDR3 nucleotides: TGTGCCATACAACAGGGTTATTACGCTGAAGCTTTCTTT. As protein: CAIQQGYYAEAFF.

The genes are TRBV5-1 and TRBJ2-1; D may be TRBD2 (7 bases). The germline V gene encodes CDR1 SGHRS and CDR2 YFSETQ. Trimming cost V 5 bases and J 8 bases, with 20 bases left between them. The CDR3 runs 15 residues. CDR3 nucleotides: TGCGCCAGCAGTGGTGGGGGGGCCGGGGAGGATGAGCAGTTCTTC. This sequence encodes CASSGGGAGEDEQFF.

This clone appeared a single time. V is TRBV5-1 and J is TRBJ2-3, with 10 bases fitting TRBD1. The ends lost 5 bases at V and 4 bases at J; junction bases unmatched: 4. Germline V gene lookup returns CDR1 SGHRS and CDR2 YFSETQ. The length of the CDR3 is 14 residues. The CDR3 coding sequence is TGCGCCAGCAGGGGACAGGGGAGTTCAGATACGCAGTATTTT. Translating it yields CASRGQGSSDTQYF.

Notes on this clone: One junction end disagrees with the germline gene, perhaps due to a read error. V and J are TRBV7-7 and TRBJ2-7; D possibly corresponds to TRBD2 (6 bases). Germline values: CDR1 SSHAT, CDR2 FNYEAQ (reference sequence). The CDR3 spans 13 residues. Written as DNA, the CDR3 is TGTGCTAGCAGCCCGGGACTGGATAACGAGCAGTACTTC. Translated: CASSPGLDNEQYF.

The chain links TRBV11-3 to TRBJ2-3; 8 positions agree with TRBD2. CDR3 size: 19 residues. Per the germline V gene, CDR1 is SGHNT and CDR2 is YENEEA. Trimming took 1 base from V and 0 from J; bases not matched to a gene: 12. CDR3 loop: CASSLGSWPSSGSTDTQYF. In DNA form, the CDR3 reads TGTGCCAGCAGCTTAGGTAGTTGGCCTTCTAGCGGGAGCACAGATACGCAGTATTTT.

CDR3 sequence (DNA): TGTGCCAGCAAAGGTCTAGCGGGACCTCAAGAGACCCAGTACTTC. Translated: CASKGLAGPQETQYF. The chain combines TRBV28 with TRBJ2-5; TRBD2 matches at 9 bases. Germline values: CDR1 MDHEN, CDR2 SYDVKM. V dropped 7 bases and J dropped 2; count of bases not matched to a gene: 8. This CDR3 contains 15 residues.

The chain combines TRBV7-2 with TRBJ2-1, with D perhaps matching TRBD2 (6 bases). The CDR3 is made up of 16 amino acids. The germline CDR1 and CDR2 sequences are SGHTA and FQGNSA. Trimming took off 8 bases at V and 9 bases at J, with 26 bases between the two ends. The CDR3, as DNA: TGTGCCAGCTCACACCGAGGAGGGGAGGAGAAGGGTGAGCAGTTCTTC. Translated, it gives CASSHRGGEEKGEQFF.

The V gene is TRBV6-1, the J gene TRBJ1-5, with unresolved D. This CDR3 region has 15 residues. V lost 4 bases and J 2 bases, leaving 12 bases between the germline ends. Germline CDR1 MNHNS, CDR2 SASEGT. As DNA, the CDR3 is TGTGCCAGCAGTGTCTGGCAGGCTCGCAATCAGCCCCAGCATTTT. Amino acid sequence: CASSVWQARNQPQHF.

Only one count was recorded for this clone. The rearrangement links TRBV5-1 to TRBJ2-3; 11 bases are a match to TRBD2. V shed 1 base, J shed 7 bases, and the junction held 5 bases outside the gene matches. CDR1 is SGHRS, CDR2 YFSETQ, per germline. The length of the CDR3 is 15 residues. DNA for the CDR3: TGCGCCAGCAGCTTGCGTAGCGGGGGGGCAAATACGCAGTATTTT. The encoded protein is CASSLRSGGANTQYF.

The chain carries TRBV4-2 and TRBJ2-7; D possibly corresponds to TRBD1 (5 bases). The V gene lost 0 bases and the J gene lost 5 bases, with 8 bases spanning the gap. The germline V gene has CDR1 LGHNA and CDR2 YNFKEQ. CDR3 length equals 13 residues. The CDR3 DNA reads as TGTGCCAGCAGCCAAGAACCCAGGGACGAGCAGTACTTC. Translation: CASSQEPRDEQYF.